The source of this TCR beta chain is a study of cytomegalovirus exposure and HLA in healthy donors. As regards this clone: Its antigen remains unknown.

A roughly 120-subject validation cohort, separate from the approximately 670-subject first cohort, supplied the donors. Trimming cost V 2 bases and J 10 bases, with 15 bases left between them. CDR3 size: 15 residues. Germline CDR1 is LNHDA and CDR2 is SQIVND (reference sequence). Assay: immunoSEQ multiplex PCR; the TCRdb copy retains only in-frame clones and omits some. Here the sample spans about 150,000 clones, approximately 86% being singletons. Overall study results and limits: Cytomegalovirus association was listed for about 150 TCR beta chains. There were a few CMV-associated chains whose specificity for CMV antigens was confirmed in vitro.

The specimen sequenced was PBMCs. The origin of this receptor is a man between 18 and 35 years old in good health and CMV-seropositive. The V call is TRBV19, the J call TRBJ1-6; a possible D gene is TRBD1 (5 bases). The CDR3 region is CASSISWQGGSPLHF. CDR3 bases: TGTGCCAGTAGTATATCATGGCAGGGTGGATCACCCCTCCACTTT.